The 29 T cell receptor beta chains below all came from one sample that was sequenced in a study of blood T cell repertoires in COVID-19. Here immunoSEQ multiplex PCR was the method, and the copy in TCRdb shows in-frame clones only, minus some. In the table there are almost 200,000 clones, around four fifths of which are singletons. Sequencing was done on a sample of peripheral blood. These TCRs come from a man between 60 and 70 years old with COVID-19, enrolled during active disease.

The chain carries TRBV30 and TRBJ1-2; D is undetermined. Per the germline V gene, CDR1 is GTSNPN and CDR2 is SVGIG (reference sequence). This CDR3 spans 13 amino acids. Trimming cost V 1 base and J 5 bases, with 11 bases left between them. The DNA for the CDR3 is TGTGCCTGGAGTGAGGGTGGAGGGTATGGCTACACCTTC. Translating gives CAWSEGGGYGYTF.

The chain is built from TRBV5-6 and TRBJ2-7; D is uncertain. The germline CDR1 and CDR2 sequences are SGHDT and YYEEEE. The V end lost 4 bases, the J end lost 3 bases, and 8 bases lay between the germline ends. The CDR3 loop spans 12 amino acids. Here the CDR3 DNA reads TGTGCCAGCAGCCCCCCTTACTACGAGCAGTACTTC. It yields the protein CASSPPYYEQYF. Full variable domain (rest looked up from reference TRBV5-6 and TRBJ2-7): DAGVTQSPTHLIKTRGQQVTLRCSPKSGHDTVSWYQQALGQGPQFIFQYYEEEERQRGNFPDRFSGHQFPNYSSELNVNALLLGDSALYLCASSPPYYEQYFGPGTRLTVT.

The chain combines TRBV30 with TRBJ1-5, with D possibly being TRBD1 (6 bases). Trimming cost V 0 bases and J 7 bases, with 10 bases left between them. There are 13 residues in the CDR3. Germline CDR1 and CDR2: GTSNPN and SVGIG (reference sequence). The CDR3 is CAWSVQGGQPQHF. The CDR3 region has the DNA TGTGCCTGGAGTGTACAGGGCGGACAGCCCCAGCATTTT.

This chain links TRBV19 with TRBJ2-2; 8 nucleotides align to TRBD1. This CDR3 contains 18 residues. Germline V gene sequence: CDR1 LNHDA, CDR2 SQIVND (reference sequence). V lost 2 bases, J lost 3 bases, and 11 bases stayed unmatched. CDR3 amino acids: CASSIPPGQGGDTGELFF. The CDR3 nucleotides are TGTGCCAGTAGTATACCCCCAGGACAGGGTGGCGACACCGGGGAGCTGTTTTTT.

V and J are TRBV12-3 or TRBV12-4 and TRBJ2-7, with D possibly being TRBD2 (6 bases). Deletions cut 5 bases from V and 7 bases from J, with 15 bases between. The CDR3 has 13 residues. CDR3 bases: TGTGCCAGCAGTGTTGGGGACTTTTTAGAGCAGTACTTC. Translation: CASSVGDFLEQYF.

The chain recombines TRBV19 with TRBJ2-6; TRBD1 might be the D (5 bases). With 2 bases removed from V and 2 bases from J, the gap between germline ends came to 10 bases. The CDR3 totals 16 residues. In germline, CDR1 is LNHDA, CDR2 SQIVND (reference sequence). The CDR3 DNA reads as TGTGCCAGTAGTATAACAGCACAGGCTGGGGCCAACGTCCTGACTTTC. It translates to CASSITAQAGANVLTF.

This chain links TRBV19 with TRBJ2-6; D remains ambiguous. This CDR3 region has 15 residues. Germline-derived CDR1 and CDR2 are LNHDA and SQIVND (reference sequence). V was clipped by 6 bases and J by 0 bases, with 9 bases between them. The CDR3 reads CASRPQSSGANVLTF. Written as DNA, the CDR3 is TGTGCCAGTAGGCCACAGAGCTCTGGGGCCAACGTCCTGACTTTC.

As concerns this clone: Given a much more abundant clone one base away, this may be a read error. The same CDR3 also results from other DNA sequences found in this sample. V gene TRBV27 combines with J gene TRBJ1-1, with TRBD1 matching 8 bases. This CDR3 region has 13 residues. CDR1 and CDR2 from the germline V gene are MNHEY and SMNVEV (reference sequence). J lost 4 bases, V lost 2 bases, and 0 bases had no gene match. CDR3 in amino acids: CASSLQGATEAFF. Written as DNA, the CDR3 is TGTGCCAGCAGTTTACAGGGGGCCACTGAAGCTTTCTTT.

The table lists this clone with a count of one. The chain is built from TRBV7-8 and TRBJ2-2, with TRBD1 as a possible D gene (6 bases). Germline CDR1 SGHVS, CDR2 FQNEAQ. CDR3 length: 19 residues. The V and J ends lost 0 bases and 2 bases respectively, with 19 bases between them. CDR3 coding DNA: TGTGCCAGCAGCTTAGCGGAGCGAAACAGGGCTGTCAACACCGGGGAGCTGTTTTTT. This gives the protein CASSLAERNRAVNTGELFF.

The chain combines TRBV5-1 with TRBJ1-2; no definite D call. There are 16 residues in the CDR3. Per germline, CDR1 SGHRS and CDR2 YFSETQ. The V end was cut by 4 bases, the J end by 3 bases, with 19 bases between. The CDR3: CASSPARTPRHYGYTF. The CDR3 DNA sequence: TGCGCCAGCAGCCCAGCAAGGACTCCACGCCACTATGGCTACACCTTC.

CDR3 DNA: TGTGCCAGCAGCGTAGCATCTCTTGGACAGTCGGAGGCCAAAAACATTCAGTACTTC. Translating it yields CASSVASLGQSEAKNIQYF. The rearrangement links TRBV9 to TRBJ2-4; D might be TRBD1 (6 bases). Germline CDR1 is SGDLS and CDR2 is YYNGEE. Trimming removed 0 bases at V and 1 base at J, with 20 bases between. This CDR3 is built from 19 residues. The full variable domain, with the rest looked up from reference TRBV9 and TRBJ2-4, is DSGVTQTPKHLITATGQRVTLRCSPRSGDLSVYWYQQSLDQGLQFLIQYYNGEERAKGNILERFSAQQFPDLHSELNLSSLELGDSALYFCASSVASLGQSEAKNIQYFGAGTRLSVL.

This clone has only one observation. This chain joins TRBV5-4 and TRBJ1-2; tentatively, D is TRBD1 (6 bases). Per the germline V gene, CDR1 is SGHNT and CDR2 is YYREEE (reference sequence). Deletions cut 0 bases from V and 4 bases from J, with 7 bases between. The CDR3 runs 13 residues. CDR3: CASSLEQGYGYTF. The CDR3 region has the DNA TGTGCCAGCAGCTTGGAACAGGGCTATGGCTACACCTTC.

The chain combines TRBV6-5 with TRBJ2-1; D is perhaps TRBD1 (6 bases). Germline CDR1 MNHEY, CDR2 SVGAGI. V gave up 5 bases and J gave up 2 bases, with 13 bases separating them. The CDR3 runs 15 residues. CDR3 nucleotides: TGTGCCAGCAGTCAACAGGGTATCACCTACAATGAGCAGTTCTTC. This translates into CASSQQGITYNEQFF.

The V call is TRBV7-3, the J call TRBJ2-2; 7 positions match TRBD1. Germline values: CDR1 SGHTA, CDR2 FQGTGA. This CDR3 is 17 amino acids long. The trim removed 5 bases at V and 1 base at J, leaving 10 bases unmatched. CDR3 residues: CASSLDGDSLNTGELFF. The CDR3 bases are TGTGCCAGCAGCCTCGACGGGGACAGCTTGAACACCGGGGAGCTGTTTTTT.

As DNA, the CDR3 is TGCGCCAGCGCCCTACTAGCGGGGCCTACCTACGAGCAGTACTTC. As protein: CASALLAGPTYEQYF. The chain recombines TRBV10-2 with TRBJ2-7; 10 nucleotides match TRBD2. Germline CDR1 is WSHSY and CDR2 is SAAADI. There are 15 residues in the CDR3. J lost 2 bases, V lost 8 bases, and 9 bases had no gene match.

This clone appeared a few times. Here the CDR3 reads CASSPMAIPEKLFF. The CDR3 DNA follows: TGTGCCAGCTCACCTATGGCAATACCTGAAAAACTGTTTTTT. V gene TRBV18 combines with J gene TRBJ1-4; D is unresolved. V lost 3 bases, J lost 7 bases, and 12 bases lay in between. The CDR3 contains 14 residues. Germline assignment: CDR1 KGHSH and CDR2 LQKENI.

The chain combines TRBV6-1 with TRBJ2-7; 8 bases fit TRBD1. The CDR3 is 14 residues long. Germline trimming cut 2 bases from V and 4 bases from J; bases unmatched to any gene: 4. Per germline, CDR1 MNHNS and CDR2 SASEGT. The CDR3 nucleotides read TGTGCCAGCAGTGAAATAACAGGGGGGTACGAGCAGTACTTC. Translating gives CASSEITGGYEQYF.

This clone was seen more than once but under ten times. The chain employs TRBV6-5 and TRBJ1-2; D may be TRBD1 (5 bases). The CDR3 is made up of 12 amino acids. Trimming took 8 bases from V and 7 from J, leaving 14 bases between them. Germline assignment: CDR1 MNHEY and CDR2 SVGAGI. The CDR3 DNA sequence: TGTGCCAGCGAAGGGGATTCGGGTGGCTACACCTTC. Translating it yields CASEGDSGGYTF.

The chain joins TRBV11-2 to TRBJ2-7; D might be TRBD1 (5 bases). The germline gives CDR1 SGHAT, CDR2 FQNNGV. Between the trimmed V and J ends, which lost 2 bases and 0 bases, there was a span of 8 bases. The CDR3 is 14 amino acids. The DNA of the CDR3 is TGTGCCAGCAGCTTAACGGACACCTCCTACGAGCAGTACTTC. Its protein is CASSLTDTSYEQYF.

V gene TRBV4-2 combines with J gene TRBJ1-5; 7 nucleotides line up with TRBD1. Germline trimming cut 0 bases from V and 6 bases from J; bases unmatched to any gene: 8. CDR3 length equals 16 residues. The V gene's germline CDR1 is LGHNA and CDR2 YNFKEQ. The CDR3 DNA sequence: TGTGCCAGCAGCCAAGATCCTGACAGGGCCGGTCAGCCCCAGCATTTT. It translates to CASSQDPDRAGQPQHF.

This chain connects TRBV11-2 to TRBJ1-2, with D hard to call. Germline loops: CDR1 SGHAT, CDR2 FQNNGV. V lost 0 bases and J 0 bases, leaving 8 bases between the germline ends. The CDR3 sequence is 15 residues long. CDR3 DNA sequence: TGTGCCAGCAGCTTAGAAATCCATGCTAACTATGGCTACACCTTC. Its protein is CASSLEIHANYGYTF.

The V gene is TRBV6-5, the J gene TRBJ1-1; TRBD1 agrees at 7 bases. V gave up 3 bases and J gave up 6 bases; unmatched junction bases: 7. Germline V gene lookup returns CDR1 MNHEY and CDR2 SVGAGI. This CDR3 has 14 amino acids. CDR3 sequence reads: CASSYSDRDSEAFF. Here the CDR3 DNA reads TGTGCCAGCAGTTATTCCGACAGGGATTCTGAAGCTTTCTTT.

This chain uses TRBV28 with TRBJ2-7, with 8 bases aligning to TRBD1. J was trimmed by 3 bases and V by 3 bases; bases with no gene match: 7. From germline, CDR1 is MDHEN and CDR2 SYDVKM. The CDR3 is 15 amino acids. CDR3 in DNA: TGTGCCAGCAGTTTTTTGGGACAGGAGATCTACGAGCAGTACTTC. Protein: CASSFLGQEIYEQYF.

This chain connects TRBV4-1 to TRBJ1-1, with a weak D call TRBD1 (5 bases). With 5 bases removed from V and 5 bases from J, the gap between germline ends came to 12 bases. This CDR3 has 13 residues. Germline V lookup: CDR1 MGHRA, CDR2 YSYEKL. For the CDR3, the DNA is TGCGCCAGCAGCTACGGTCGACAGACTGAAGCTTTCTTT. This codes for CASSYGRQTEAFF.

The chain links TRBV19 to TRBJ1-1; weak D call: TRBD1 (5 bases). Germline-derived CDR1 and CDR2 are LNHDA and SQIVND (reference sequence). V lost 4 bases and J 7 bases, leaving 7 bases between the germline ends. This CDR3 is 11 amino acids long. CDR3 amino acids: CASSRTFEAFF. CDR3 DNA sequence: TGTGCCAGTAGTAGGACATTTGAAGCTTTCTTT.

This clone was counted once. The rearrangement uses TRBV6-5 and TRBJ2-7; maybe TRBD1 (5 bases). This CDR3 is built from 14 residues. Trimming cost V 6 bases and J 4 bases, with 16 bases left between them. Germline V gene data show CDR1 as MNHEY and CDR2 as SVGAGI. CDR3 DNA sequence: TGTGCCAGCAGGAGACAGTCTCGATCTTACGAGCAGTACTTC. This codes for CASRRQSRSYEQYF.

V and J are TRBV13 and TRBJ1-6; maybe TRBD1 (6 bases). The V gene lost 3 bases and the J gene lost 13 bases, with 16 bases spanning the gap. The germline CDR1 and CDR2 sequences are PRHDT and FYEKMQ (reference sequence). The CDR3 contains 14 residues. The chain's CDR3 is CASSLGTRGRPLHF. CDR3 DNA: TGTGCCAGCAGCTTGGGCACCAGGGGTCGGCCCCTCCACTTT.

This clone was observed a single time. The CDR3 loop is CASSLDRGRGEKLFF. DNA of the CDR3: TGTGCCAGCAGCTTGGACAGGGGGCGCGGTGAAAAACTGTTTTTT. The chain is built from TRBV7-2 and TRBJ1-4; 11 nucleotides align to TRBD1. CDR1 is SGHTA and CDR2 is FQGNSA in the germline V gene. The CDR3 contains 15 residues. Trimming removed 3 bases from V and 7 bases from J; junction bases left unmatched: 4. The full variable domain, with the rest looked up from reference TRBV7-2 and TRBJ1-4, is GAGVSQSPSNKVTEKGKDVELRCDPISGHTALYWYRQSLGQGLEFLIYFQGNSAPDKSGLPSDRFSAERTGGSVSTLTIQRTQQEDSAVYLCASSLDRGRGEKLFFGSGTQLSVL.

The chain links TRBV3-1 (or the pseudogene TRBV3-2) to TRBJ2-3; the D gene is possibly TRBD1 (5 bases). Looked up from germline, CDR1 is LGHDT and CDR2 is YNNKEL (reference sequence). This CDR3 contains 16 residues. V was shortened by 1 base and J by 2 bases, with 13 bases between the two germline ends. In DNA, the CDR3 is TGTGCCAGCAGCCAAGTCTCACAGGAGCTCACAGATACGCAGTATTTT. It is translated as CASSQVSQELTDTQYF.